This entry lists 13 T cell receptor beta chains sequenced from one sample in a study of blood T cell repertoires in COVID-19. The method was immunoSEQ multiplex PCR; TCRdb's version includes in-frame clones alone and lacks a portion of them. The sample includes 200,000 to 250,000 clones, about 86% seen only once; the top ten take roughly 5.8%. The sample consisted of peripheral blood. The receptor source for this set is a man in his sixties with acute or convalescent COVID-19.

This rearrangement joins TRBV27 to TRBJ2-1; a possible D gene is TRBD1 (6 bases). The V gene's germline CDR1 is MNHEY and CDR2 SMNVEV (reference sequence). V was cut by 1 base and J by 4 bases, with 17 bases left in between. This CDR3 region has 17 residues. The CDR3 here is CASSLLSPRDKYNEQFF. In DNA, the CDR3 is TGTGCCAGCAGTTTATTATCCCCCCGGGACAAGTACAATGAGCAGTTCTTC.

J is TRBJ1-6 and V is TRBV28; unclear D gene. CDR3 length: 13 amino acids. The germline V and J ends were trimmed by 10 bases and 0 bases, with 7 bases remaining between them. Germline values: CDR1 MDHEN, CDR2 SYDVKM. This CDR3 is CATLSSYNSPLHF. For the CDR3, the DNA is TGTGCCACCCTGAGCTCCTATAATTCACCCCTCCACTTT.

The chain uses TRBV11-2 and TRBJ2-2; 11 bases are shared with TRBD2. The CDR3 has 16 amino acids. Germline V gene lookup returns CDR1 SGHAT and CDR2 FQNNGV. J gave up 0 bases and V 3 bases, and 0 bases lay outside the gene matches. The CDR3 spells CASSLGLAANTGELFF. For the CDR3, the DNA is TGTGCCAGCAGCTTGGGACTAGCGGCGAACACCGGGGAGCTGTTTTTT.

The chain couples TRBV28 to TRBJ1-4; 7 nucleotides match TRBD1. The V segment lost 6 bases and the J segment 7 bases; nucleotides outside the gene matches: 5. The CDR3 loop spans 13 amino acids. CDR1 is MDHEN and CDR2 is SYDVKM in the germline V gene. Here the CDR3 reads CASRDRAGEKLFF. The CDR3 nucleotides are TGTGCCAGCAGAGACAGGGCGGGTGAAAAACTGTTTTTT.

This clone was observed a single time. The same CDR3 can be traced to other DNA sequences in this sample. V is TRBV6-5 and J is TRBJ1-1; possibly TRBD1 for D (5 bases). V lost 0 bases, J lost 3 bases, and 11 bases lay in between. The CDR3 loop spans 15 amino acids. The germline V gene has CDR1 MNHEY and CDR2 SVGAGI. CDR3 sequence (DNA): TGTGCCAGCAGTTACTCGATCAGGGTCCACACTGAAGCTTTCTTT. It yields the protein CASSYSIRVHTEAFF.

The chain carries TRBV7-3 and TRBJ2-4, with no clear D. The CDR3 contains 12 residues. Trimming took 5 bases from V and 13 from J, leaving 15 bases between them. CDR1 SGHTA and CDR2 FQGTGA come from the germline V gene. The CDR3 DNA is TGTGCCAGCAGCCCGACTGGAGAAATACAGTACTTC. Its translation is CASSPTGEIQYF.

The chain carries TRBV5-5 and TRBJ1-5; D not resolved. Trimming took 1 base from V and 2 from J, leaving 13 bases between them. Looked up from germline, CDR1 is SGHKS and CDR2 is YYEKEE (reference sequence). The CDR3 has 16 amino acids. DNA for the CDR3: TGTGCCAGCAGCTTGTTGGTCGCGAGGGGCAATCAGCCCCAGCATTTT. Its translation is CASSLLVARGNQPQHF.

In this sample, this clone turned up a few times. The chain employs TRBV9 and TRBJ2-7; 7 bases line up with TRBD1. The germline CDR1 and CDR2 sequences are SGDLS and YYNGEE. CDR3 size: 14 residues. The junction had 8 bases not matched to a gene; V was cut back by 4 bases and J by 4 bases. The CDR3 region is CASSPWDSPYEQYF. In DNA form, the CDR3 reads TGTGCCAGCAGCCCGTGGGACAGCCCATACGAGCAGTACTTC.

The chain combines TRBV11-3 with TRBJ2-7; 8 nucleotides match TRBD1. This CDR3 has 16 amino acids. CDR1 and CDR2 from the germline V gene are SGHNT and YENEEA. J lost 4 bases, V lost 5 bases, and 13 bases had no gene match. This CDR3 is CASSPPDRTGRYEQYF. For the CDR3, the DNA is TGTGCCAGCAGCCCACCGGACCGGACAGGGAGGTACGAGCAGTACTTC.

The rearrangement uses TRBV12-3 or TRBV12-4 and TRBJ2-5; no clear D. V gave up 7 bases and J gave up 2 bases, with 11 bases separating them. This CDR3 comprises 13 residues. CDR3 nucleotides: TGTGCCAGCAAGCCGGGTGGGCAAGAGACCCAGTACTTC. It specifies CASKPGGQETQYF.

The chain is built from TRBV7-2 and TRBJ1-4; D possibly corresponds to TRBD1 (5 bases). Trimming took off 1 base at V and 0 bases at J, with 9 bases between the two ends. This CDR3 contains 16 residues. Germline assignment: CDR1 SGHTA and CDR2 FQGNSA. The CDR3 sequence: CASSLVGGATNEKLFF. The CDR3 nucleotides are TGTGCCAGCAGCTTAGTTGGGGGGGCAACTAATGAAAAACTGTTTTTT.

The rearrangement uses TRBV11-2 and TRBJ1-2, with D hard to call. The CDR3 consists of 13 residues. Germline values: CDR1 SGHAT, CDR2 FQNNGV. Deletions cut 0 bases from V and 8 bases from J, with 10 bases between. CDR3 bases: TGTGCCAGCAGCTTAGATCTAGCTGACGGCTACACCTTC. It codes for CASSLDLADGYTF. Supplemented by reference TRBV11-2 and TRBJ1-2, the full variable domain reads EAGVAQSPRYKIIEKRQSVAFWCNPISGHATLYWYQQILGQGPKLLIQFQNNGVVDDSQLPKDRFSAERLKGVDSTLKIQPAKLEDSAVYLCASSLDLADGYTFGSGTRLTVV.

The V gene is TRBV18, the J gene TRBJ1-1; 7 nucleotides line up with TRBD1. The CDR3 totals 17 residues. V lost 3 bases, J lost 4 bases, and 14 bases stayed unmatched. Germline V lookup: CDR1 KGHSH, CDR2 LQKENI. CDR3 bases: TGTGCCAGCTCACCGCTAAAATCGGGACAGCGGGCCACTGAAGCTTTCTTT. Amino acids: CASSPLKSGQRATEAFF. The full variable domain, with the rest looked up from reference TRBV18 and TRBJ1-1, is NAGVMQNPRHLVRRRGQEARLRCSPMKGHSHVYWYRQLPEEGLKFMVYLQKENIIDESGMPKERFSAEFPKEGPSILRIQQVVRGDSAAYFCASSPLKSGQRATEAFFGQGTRLTVV.